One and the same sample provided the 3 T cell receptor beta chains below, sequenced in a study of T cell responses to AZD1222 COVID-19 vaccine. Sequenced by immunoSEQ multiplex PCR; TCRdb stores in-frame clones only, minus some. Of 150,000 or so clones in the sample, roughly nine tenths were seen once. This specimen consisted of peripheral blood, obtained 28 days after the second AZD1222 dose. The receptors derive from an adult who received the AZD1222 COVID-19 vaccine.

The CDR3 region has the DNA TGTGCCAGCAGCTCCGGGATAAGCTCCTACAATGAGCAGTTCTTC. Translating gives CASSSGISSYNEQFF. The rearrangement uses TRBV13 and TRBJ2-1, with D possibly TRBD2 on 5 matching bases. The germline CDR1 and CDR2 sequences are PRHDT and FYEKMQ (reference sequence). The V end lost 4 bases, the J end lost 0 bases, and 10 bases lay between the germline ends. CDR3 length equals 15 residues.

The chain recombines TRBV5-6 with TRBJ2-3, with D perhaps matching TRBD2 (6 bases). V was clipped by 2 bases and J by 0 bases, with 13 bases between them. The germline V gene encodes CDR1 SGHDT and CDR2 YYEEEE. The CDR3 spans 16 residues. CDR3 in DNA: TGTGCCAGCAGCTTCCGGGGGACGCGGAGCACAGATACGCAGTATTTT. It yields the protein CASSFRGTRSTDTQYF.

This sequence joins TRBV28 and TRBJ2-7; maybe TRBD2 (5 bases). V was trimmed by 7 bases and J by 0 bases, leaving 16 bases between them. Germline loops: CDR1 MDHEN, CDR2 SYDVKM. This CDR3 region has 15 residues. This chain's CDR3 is CASNPAGRGSYEQYF. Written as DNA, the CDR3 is TGTGCCAGCAACCCCGCGGGCCGCGGCTCCTACGAGCAGTACTTC.